The 3 T cell receptor beta chains below were found in one sample sequenced in a study of PD-1 blockade in classical Hodgkin lymphoma. Each patient relapsed following autologous stem cell transplantation, and prior brentuximab vedotin exposure differed. Here immunoSEQ multiplex PCR was the method, and the copy in TCRdb shows in-frame clones only, minus some. The sample carries 9,500 to 12,000 clones, approximately 80% recorded once. The material sequenced was peripheral blood mononuclear cells (PBMCs), taken before the second cycle of nivolumab. The receptors derive from a human donor with classical Hodgkin lymphoma.

This chain uses TRBV27 with TRBJ1-2, with D possibly being TRBD1 (6 bases). The CDR3 is 14 residues long. Trimming cost V 4 bases and J 6 bases, with 15 bases left between them. Per germline, CDR1 MNHEY and CDR2 SMNVEV (reference sequence). This CDR3 reads CASSYTGHYDGYTF. The CDR3 nucleotides read TGTGCCAGCAGTTATACAGGGCACTACGATGGCTACACCTTC.

The genes are TRBV6-4 and TRBJ2-3; 11 nucleotides agree with TRBD2. The germline V gene has CDR1 MRHNA and CDR2 SNTAGT. This CDR3 spans 19 amino acids. The J segment lost 6 bases and the V segment lost 6 bases, leaving 20 bases of the junction unmatched. The CDR3 sequence is CASRGTGARSGRGEDTQYF. In nucleotides, the CDR3 is TGTGCCAGCAGGGGCACAGGGGCACGTAGCGGGAGGGGGGAGGATACGCAGTATTTT.

The chain combines TRBV28 with TRBJ2-7; D is ambiguous. Germline V CDR1 and CDR2: MDHEN, SYDVKM. There are 13 residues in the CDR3. The V end was cut by 6 bases, the J end by 5 bases, with 14 bases between. The CDR3 loop reads CASSAGPLNEQYF. CDR3 DNA: TGTGCCAGCAGCGCCGGGCCCCTGAACGAGCAGTACTTC.